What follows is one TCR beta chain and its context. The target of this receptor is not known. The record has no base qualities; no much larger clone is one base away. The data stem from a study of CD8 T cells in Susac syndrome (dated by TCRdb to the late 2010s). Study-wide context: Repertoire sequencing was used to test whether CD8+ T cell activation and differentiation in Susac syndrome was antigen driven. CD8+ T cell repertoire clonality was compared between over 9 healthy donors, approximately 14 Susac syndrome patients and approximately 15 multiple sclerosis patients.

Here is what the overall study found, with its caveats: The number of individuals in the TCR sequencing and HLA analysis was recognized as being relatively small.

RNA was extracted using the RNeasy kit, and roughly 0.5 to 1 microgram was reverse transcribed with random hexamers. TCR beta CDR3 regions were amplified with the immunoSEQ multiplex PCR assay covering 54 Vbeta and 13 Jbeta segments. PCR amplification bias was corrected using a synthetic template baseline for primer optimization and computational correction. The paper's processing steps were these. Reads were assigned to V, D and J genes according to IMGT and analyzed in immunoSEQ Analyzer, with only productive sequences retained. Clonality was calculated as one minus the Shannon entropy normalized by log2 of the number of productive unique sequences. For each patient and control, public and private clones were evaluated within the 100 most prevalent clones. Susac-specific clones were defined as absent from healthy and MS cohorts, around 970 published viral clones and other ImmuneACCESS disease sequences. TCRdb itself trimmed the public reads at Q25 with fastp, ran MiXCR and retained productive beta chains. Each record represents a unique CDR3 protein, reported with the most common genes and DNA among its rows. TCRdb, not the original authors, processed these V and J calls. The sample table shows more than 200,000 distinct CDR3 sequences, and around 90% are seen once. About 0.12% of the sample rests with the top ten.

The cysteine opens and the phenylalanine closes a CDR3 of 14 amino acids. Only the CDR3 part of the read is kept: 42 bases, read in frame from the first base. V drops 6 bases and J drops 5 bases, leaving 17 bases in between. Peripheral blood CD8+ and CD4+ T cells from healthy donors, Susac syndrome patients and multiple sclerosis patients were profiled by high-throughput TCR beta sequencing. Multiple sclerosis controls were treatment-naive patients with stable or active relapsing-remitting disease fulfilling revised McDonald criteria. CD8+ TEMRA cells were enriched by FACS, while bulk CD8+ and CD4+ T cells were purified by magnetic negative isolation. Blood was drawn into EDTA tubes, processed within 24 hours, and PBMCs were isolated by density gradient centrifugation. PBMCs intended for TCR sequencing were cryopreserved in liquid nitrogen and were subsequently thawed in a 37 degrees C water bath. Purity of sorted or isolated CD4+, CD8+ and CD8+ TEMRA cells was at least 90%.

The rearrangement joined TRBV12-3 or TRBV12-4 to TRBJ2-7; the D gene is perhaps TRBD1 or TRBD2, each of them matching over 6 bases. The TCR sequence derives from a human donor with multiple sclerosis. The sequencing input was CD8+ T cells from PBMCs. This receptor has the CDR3 CASSRGLLVHEQYF. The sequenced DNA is TGTGCCAGCAGCAGGGGACTGCTGGTCCACGAGCAGTACTTC.